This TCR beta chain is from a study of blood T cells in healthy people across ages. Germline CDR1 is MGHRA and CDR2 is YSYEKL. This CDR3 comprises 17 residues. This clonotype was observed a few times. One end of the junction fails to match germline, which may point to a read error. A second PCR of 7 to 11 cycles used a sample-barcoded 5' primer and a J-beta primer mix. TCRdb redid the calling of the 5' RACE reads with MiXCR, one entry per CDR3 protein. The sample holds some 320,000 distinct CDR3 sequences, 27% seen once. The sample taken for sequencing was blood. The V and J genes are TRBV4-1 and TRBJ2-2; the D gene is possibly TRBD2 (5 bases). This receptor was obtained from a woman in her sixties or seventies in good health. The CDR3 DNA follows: TGCGCCCTCAGCCAAGTTTATACTGGAGCGAACACCGGGGAGCTGTCTTTT. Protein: CALSQVYTGANTGELSF.